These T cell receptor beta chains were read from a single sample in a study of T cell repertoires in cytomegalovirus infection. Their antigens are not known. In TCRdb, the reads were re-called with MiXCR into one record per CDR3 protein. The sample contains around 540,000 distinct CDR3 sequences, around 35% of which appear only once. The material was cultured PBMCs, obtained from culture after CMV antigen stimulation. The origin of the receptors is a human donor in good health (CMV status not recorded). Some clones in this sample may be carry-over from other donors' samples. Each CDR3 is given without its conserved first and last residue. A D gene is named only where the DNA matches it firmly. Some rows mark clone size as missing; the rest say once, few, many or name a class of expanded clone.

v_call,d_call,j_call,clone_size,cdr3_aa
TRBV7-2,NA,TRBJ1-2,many,ASSRGGSGYGYT
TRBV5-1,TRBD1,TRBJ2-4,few,ASSLGTGDLAKNIQY
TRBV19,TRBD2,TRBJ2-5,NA,ASSHLAGGRETQY
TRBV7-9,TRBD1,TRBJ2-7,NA,ASSPGQFPYEQY
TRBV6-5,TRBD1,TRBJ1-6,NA,ASSYSGQGTGSYNSPLH
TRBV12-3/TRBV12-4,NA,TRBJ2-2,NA,ASGQRNTGELF
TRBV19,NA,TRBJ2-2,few,ASLKPADTGELF
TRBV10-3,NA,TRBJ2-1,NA,AISESELLRNEQF
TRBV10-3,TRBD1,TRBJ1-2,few,AISEGDRGVGYT
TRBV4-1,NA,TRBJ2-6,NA,ASSHGDGGANVLT
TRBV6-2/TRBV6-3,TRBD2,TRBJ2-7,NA,ASSSPTTSGRGEQY
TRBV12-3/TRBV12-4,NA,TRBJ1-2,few,ASSTRGLGYGYT
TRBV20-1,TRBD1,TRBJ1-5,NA,SVNSRQGNQPQH
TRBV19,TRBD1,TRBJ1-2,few,ASSLPGTVYGYT